The clone carrying this TCR beta chain was detected only a few times. One end of the junction is discordant with germline, which a read error may explain. The data belong to a study of T cells in Graves' hyperthyroidism and ophthalmopathy. The CDR3 covers 18 residues. Germline CDR1 SNHLY, CDR2 FYNNEI. From RNA transcripts, TCR beta CDR3 regions were amplified. The TCR CDR3 first-round RT-PCR relied on the HTBI primer set. TCRdb recomputed calls from the multiplex PCR reads with MiXCR, one row per CDR3 protein. The repertoire holds approximately 710,000 distinct CDR3 sequences, approximately 15% seen once, with around a sixth in the top ten.

The rearrangement links TRBV2 to TRBJ1-4, with 8 bases aligning to TRBD1. The sequenced sample was blood. The TCR was taken from a man over 45 with Graves' hyperthyroidism. The CDR3 protein is CASSSFPGQERPNEKLCF. Written as DNA, the CDR3 is TGTGCCAGCAGTTCTTTCCCGGGACAGGAGAGACCTAATGAAAAACTGTGTTTT.